Listed below are T cell receptor beta chains from one sample, sequenced in a study of blood T cells in healthy people across ages. Each CDR3 protein is one row after TCRdb ran MiXCR on the 5' RACE reads. The sample consists of about 1,000,000 distinct CDR3 sequences, roughly 45% of them appearing once. Sequenced material: blood. The receptors here all came from an older woman in good health. Both conserved end residues are part of each CDR3. Each record gives: J gene, V gene, D gene, clone size, CDR3 DNA, CDR3 protein. The D gene is left open where the match is weak. Not every row has a clone size; where given, it reads once, few, many or a size class.

j_gene: TRBJ1-5; v_gene: TRBV2; d_gene: -; abundance: once; CDR3nt: TGTGCCAGCAGTACCGGGCGCGAAAGGTCGGGCAATCAGCCCCAGCATTTT; CDR3aa: CASSTGRERSGNQPQHF
j_gene: TRBJ2-3; v_gene: TRBV20-1; d_gene: -; abundance: -; CDR3nt: TGCAGTGCTAGAGATTTTGCTAGCGAGAGCACAGATACGCAGTATTTT; CDR3aa: CSARDFASESTDTQYF
j_gene: TRBJ1-2; v_gene: TRBV20-1; d_gene: -; abundance: -; CDR3nt: TGCAGTGCTCCCCAGCAGGGACGTCCCAGCTATGGCTACACCTTC; CDR3aa: CSAPQQGRPSYGYTF
j_gene: TRBJ2-7; v_gene: TRBV4-1; d_gene: -; abundance: -; CDR3nt: TGCGCCAGCAGCCCTGGTCGGCGGGCGAGCTCCTACGAGCAGTACTTC; CDR3aa: CASSPGRRASSYEQYF
j_gene: TRBJ2-3; v_gene: TRBV3-1; d_gene: -; abundance: -; CDR3nt: TGTGCCAGCAGCCAAGCCCCACGTACAGATACGCAGTATTTT; CDR3aa: CASSQAPRTDTQYF
j_gene: TRBJ2-7; v_gene: TRBV3-1; d_gene: TRBD2; abundance: few; CDR3nt: TGTGCCAGCAGTCAAGAACTTGGGACGGGAGGAAGGGAGCAGTACTTC; CDR3aa: CASSQELGTGGREQYF
j_gene: TRBJ2-5; v_gene: TRBV4-1; d_gene: TRBD2; abundance: -; CDR3nt: TGCGCCAGCAGCCTGCCGACTAGCGGGAGCCAGACCCAGTACTTC; CDR3aa: CASSLPTSGSQTQYF
j_gene: TRBJ2-3; v_gene: TRBV27; d_gene: -; abundance: -; CDR3nt: TGTGCCAGCAGTGTATTTGGCACAGATACGCAGTATTTT; CDR3aa: CASSVFGTDTQYF
j_gene: TRBJ1-4; v_gene: TRBV5-8; d_gene: TRBD1; abundance: -; CDR3nt: TGTGCCAGCAGCTTGGAGGGACAGAATGAAAAACTGTTTTTT; CDR3aa: CASSLEGQNEKLFF
j_gene: TRBJ2-4; v_gene: TRBV30; d_gene: -; abundance: -; CDR3nt: TGTGCCTGGAGTCCCGGGACATTTAACATTCAGTACTTC; CDR3aa: CAWSPGTFNIQYF
j_gene: TRBJ1-1; v_gene: TRBV2; d_gene: TRBD1; abundance: -; CDR3nt: TGTGCCAGCAGTGAAGAAGGGGGCCGGGACACTGAAGCTTTCTTT; CDR3aa: CASSEEGGRDTEAFF
j_gene: TRBJ1-1; v_gene: TRBV29-1; d_gene: -; abundance: -; CDR3nt: TGCAGCGTCCAATACCAGGGGATGAGTGGCACTGAAGCTTTCTTT; CDR3aa: CSVQYQGMSGTEAFF
j_gene: TRBJ2-5; v_gene: TRBV7-6; d_gene: -; abundance: -; CDR3nt: TGTGCCAGCAGCTTGTCCCAGTTGGGTGGCGGGGAGACCCAGTACTTC; CDR3aa: CASSLSQLGGGETQYF
j_gene: TRBJ2-1; v_gene: TRBV9; d_gene: TRBD2; abundance: few; CDR3nt: TGTGCCAGCAGCGTATCGGCGGGAGGGGACAATGAGCAGTTCTTC; CDR3aa: CASSVSAGGDNEQFF
j_gene: TRBJ1-5; v_gene: TRBV20-1; d_gene: -; abundance: -; CDR3nt: TGCAGTGCTAGAGGAGTAGGGCTTGCCCAGCATTTT; CDR3aa: CSARGVGLAQHF
j_gene: TRBJ2-5; v_gene: TRBV18; d_gene: -; abundance: -; CDR3nt: TGTGCCAGCTCACCAACTAGTTTAGAGACCCAGTACTTC; CDR3aa: CASSPTSLETQYF
j_gene: TRBJ2-5; v_gene: TRBV6-6; d_gene: -; abundance: few; CDR3nt: TGTGCCAGCATGGGGGGAAATCTGTCCCAGTACTTC; CDR3aa: CASMGGNLSQYF
j_gene: TRBJ1-6; v_gene: TRBV3-1; d_gene: -; abundance: -; CDR3nt: TGTGCCAGCACCTCATCCCCGGGAAATTCACCCCTCCACTTT; CDR3aa: CASTSSPGNSPLHF
j_gene: TRBJ2-1; v_gene: TRBV5-1; d_gene: TRBD2; abundance: few; CDR3nt: TGCGCCAGCAGAGAAGCGGGAGCCGGCAATGAGCAGTTCTTC; CDR3aa: CASREAGAGNEQFF
j_gene: TRBJ2-1; v_gene: TRBV25-1; d_gene: -; abundance: few; CDR3nt: TGTGCCAGCAGTCCACAGCTACCTTACAATGAGCAGTTCTTC; CDR3aa: CASSPQLPYNEQFF
j_gene: TRBJ2-5; v_gene: TRBV13; d_gene: TRBD1; abundance: few; CDR3nt: TGTGCCAGCCAGATCTTTGGGGGACAGGAGCAGTACTTC; CDR3aa: CASQIFGGQEQYF
j_gene: TRBJ2-3; v_gene: TRBV7-8; d_gene: -; abundance: -; CDR3nt: TGTGCCAGCAGGAGAGGGCGGTTTGGCACAGATACGCAGTATTTT; CDR3aa: CASRRGRFGTDTQYF
j_gene: TRBJ2-1; v_gene: TRBV6-2/TRBV6-3; d_gene: -; abundance: -; CDR3nt: TGTGCCAGCAGCCCCCTACTTAGCTCCTACAATGAGCAGTTCTTC; CDR3aa: CASSPLLSSYNEQFF
j_gene: TRBJ2-1; v_gene: TRBV4-1; d_gene: TRBD2; abundance: -; CDR3nt: TGCGCCAGCAGTCAGAGACGAGCGGGGTACAATGAGCAGTTCTTC; CDR3aa: CASSQRRAGYNEQFF
j_gene: TRBJ2-7; v_gene: TRBV18; d_gene: TRBD1; abundance: -; CDR3nt: TGTGCCAGCTCAGAGACGAACAGGGGGAAGACCTACGAGCAGTACTTC; CDR3aa: CASSETNRGKTYEQYF
j_gene: TRBJ1-5; v_gene: TRBV29-1; d_gene: TRBD1; abundance: many; CDR3nt: TGCAGCGTTGAGGCCGGGACAGGTAATCAGCCCCAGCATTTT; CDR3aa: CSVEAGTGNQPQHF
j_gene: TRBJ2-1; v_gene: TRBV5-1; d_gene: TRBD2; abundance: -; CDR3nt: TGCGCCAGCAGCTTGGAGCTAGCGGGAGGTTACAATGAGCAGTTCTTC; CDR3aa: CASSLELAGGYNEQFF
j_gene: TRBJ2-7; v_gene: TRBV3-1; d_gene: -; abundance: -; CDR3nt: TGTGCCAGCAGCCAAACGTATGGTGGCTACGAGCAGTACTTC; CDR3aa: CASSQTYGGYEQYF
j_gene: TRBJ2-3; v_gene: TRBV12-3/TRBV12-4; d_gene: -; abundance: -; CDR3nt: TGTGCCAGCAGTTTAGCCCTTCGGAGGGGGCTCGCAGATACGCAGTATTTT; CDR3aa: CASSLALRRGLADTQYF
j_gene: TRBJ2-3; v_gene: TRBV20-1; d_gene: TRBD2; abundance: -; CDR3nt: TGCAGTACATCGGGGGTTAGCGGGAGGTCGACAGATACGCAGTATTTT; CDR3aa: CSTSGVSGRSTDTQYF
j_gene: TRBJ2-5; v_gene: TRBV3-1; d_gene: TRBD2; abundance: -; CDR3nt: TGTGCCAGCAGCCTCACGCGACTAGCGGGAGACGAGACCCAGTACTTC; CDR3aa: CASSLTRLAGDETQYF
j_gene: TRBJ2-5; v_gene: TRBV20-1; d_gene: TRBD2; abundance: -; CDR3nt: TGCAGTGCCACCCGGGAGGGTAGCGGGAGGGTGGAGACCCAGTACTTC; CDR3aa: CSATREGSGRVETQYF
j_gene: TRBJ2-1; v_gene: TRBV15; d_gene: TRBD1; abundance: -; CDR3nt: TGTGCCACCAGCGAACACTTTACCGGGGACAGGGGTTACAATGAGCAGTTCTTC; CDR3aa: CATSEHFTGDRGYNEQFF
j_gene: TRBJ2-4; v_gene: TRBV4-1; d_gene: -; abundance: few; CDR3nt: TGCGCCAGCAGCCAAACAAACAGGATAGCCAAAAACATTCAGTACTTC; CDR3aa: CASSQTNRIAKNIQYF
j_gene: TRBJ1-5; v_gene: TRBV10-3; d_gene: -; abundance: few; CDR3nt: TGTGCCATCAGTGAAGGGACGAGCCCCAATCAGCCCCAGCATTTT; CDR3aa: CAISEGTSPNQPQHF
j_gene: TRBJ2-7; v_gene: TRBV27; d_gene: TRBD2; abundance: -; CDR3nt: TGTGCCAGCAAAACTAGCGGCCTTTACGAGCAGTACTTC; CDR3aa: CASKTSGLYEQYF
j_gene: TRBJ1-2; v_gene: TRBV7-2; d_gene: -; abundance: few; CDR3nt: TGTGCCAGCAGCTCCGGAGGTACGGGGGGAGTAGGCTACACCTTC; CDR3aa: CASSSGGTGGVGYTF
j_gene: TRBJ2-1; v_gene: TRBV20-1; d_gene: -; abundance: -; CDR3nt: TGCAGTGCTAGATTTTTACTAGGAGTTGTTGAGACCCAGTTCTTC; CDR3aa: CSARFLLGVVETQFF
j_gene: TRBJ2-3; v_gene: TRBV28; d_gene: -; abundance: few; CDR3nt: TGTGCCAGCAGTTTGTCGCGGTTCGGCACAGATACGCAGTATTTT; CDR3aa: CASSLSRFGTDTQYF
j_gene: TRBJ2-3; v_gene: TRBV5-1; d_gene: -; abundance: -; CDR3nt: TGCGCCAGCAGCATTCACGCAGATACGCAGTATTTT; CDR3aa: CASSIHADTQYF
j_gene: TRBJ1-5; v_gene: TRBV10-3; d_gene: -; abundance: -; CDR3nt: TGTGCCATCAGTGAGGCAGCGAATCAGCCCCAGCATTTT; CDR3aa: CAISEAANQPQHF
j_gene: TRBJ2-3; v_gene: TRBV6-6; d_gene: -; abundance: -; CDR3nt: TGTGCCAGCAGTGCCGGACAAGCCGAGGCGCAGTATTTT; CDR3aa: CASSAGQAEAQYF
j_gene: TRBJ2-3; v_gene: TRBV10-1; d_gene: -; abundance: few; CDR3nt: TGCGCCAGCAAGACTAGTGACGGAGCAGATACGCAGTATTTT; CDR3aa: CASKTSDGADTQYF
j_gene: TRBJ2-7; v_gene: TRBV11-1; d_gene: TRBD1; abundance: -; CDR3nt: TGTGCCAGCAGCTTAGCCGGAACGGGACAGGGTGGCTACGAGCAGTACTTC; CDR3aa: CASSLAGTGQGGYEQYF
j_gene: TRBJ2-7; v_gene: TRBV20-1; d_gene: -; abundance: once; CDR3nt: TGCAGTGCTAGAGGTCTACAGGCAACCTCCTACGAGCAGTACTTC; CDR3aa: CSARGLQATSYEQYF
j_gene: TRBJ2-7; v_gene: TRBV7-6; d_gene: -; abundance: -; CDR3nt: TGTGCCAGCAGCTACGACCTGGCGGATACCTACGAGCAGTACTTC; CDR3aa: CASSYDLADTYEQYF
j_gene: TRBJ2-7; v_gene: TRBV10-3; d_gene: -; abundance: few; CDR3nt: TGTGCCATCAGTGAGGGACTCTTGAGCTCCTACGAGCAGTACTTC; CDR3aa: CAISEGLLSSYEQYF
j_gene: TRBJ2-5; v_gene: TRBV7-2; d_gene: TRBD2; abundance: many; CDR3nt: TGTGCCAGCAGCTTGACTAGCGGGGAAGAGACCCAGTACTTC; CDR3aa: CASSLTSGEETQYF
j_gene: TRBJ2-7; v_gene: TRBV25-1; d_gene: -; abundance: -; CDR3nt: TGTGCCAGCAGTGAATGGCCGGGATCGGACGAGCAGTACTTC; CDR3aa: CASSEWPGSDEQYF
j_gene: TRBJ1-2; v_gene: TRBV2; d_gene: -; abundance: -; CDR3nt: TGTGCCAGCAGTGCCCCACCTAACTATGGCTACACCTTC; CDR3aa: CASSAPPNYGYTF
j_gene: TRBJ2-7; v_gene: TRBV5-1; d_gene: TRBD1; abundance: -; CDR3nt: TGCGCCAGCAGCTTGGCCGGGACAGGGGGCTGCGAGCAGTACTTC; CDR3aa: CASSLAGTGGCEQYF
j_gene: TRBJ2-1; v_gene: TRBV7-9; d_gene: TRBD2; abundance: -; CDR3nt: TGTGCCAGCAGCACGGGGCTAGCGGGAGCGGGAGGTGAGCAGTTCTTC; CDR3aa: CASSTGLAGAGGEQFF
j_gene: TRBJ2-3; v_gene: TRBV29-1; d_gene: -; abundance: many; CDR3nt: TGCAGCGCGCCCACGGGTACGCAGTATTTT; CDR3aa: CSAPTGTQYF
j_gene: TRBJ2-3; v_gene: TRBV6-2/TRBV6-3; d_gene: TRBD2; abundance: -; CDR3nt: TGTGCCAGCAAGGCGGACGGGAGGACAGATACGCAGTATTTT; CDR3aa: CASKADGRTDTQYF
j_gene: TRBJ2-3; v_gene: TRBV30; d_gene: TRBD2; abundance: -; CDR3nt: TGTGCCTATAAGCGGGGGAGGCTAGCGGACTTAGATACGCAGTATTTT; CDR3aa: CAYKRGRLADLDTQYF
j_gene: TRBJ2-7; v_gene: TRBV10-3; d_gene: TRBD1; abundance: -; CDR3nt: TGTGCCACCGCCGGGACAGGATTATACGAGCAGTACTTC; CDR3aa: CATAGTGLYEQYF
j_gene: TRBJ1-2; v_gene: TRBV20-1; d_gene: TRBD1; abundance: -; CDR3nt: TGCAGTGCTAGGGGTGGGACAGCCCGAGGAGACTATGGCTACACCTTC; CDR3aa: CSARGGTARGDYGYTF
j_gene: TRBJ1-4; v_gene: TRBV4-2; d_gene: -; abundance: few; CDR3nt: TGTGCCAGCAGCCAAGACCCGACGGGGGCTAATGAAAAACTGTTTTTT; CDR3aa: CASSQDPTGANEKLFF
j_gene: TRBJ2-1; v_gene: TRBV7-6; d_gene: TRBD2; abundance: few; CDR3nt: TGTGCCAGCAGCTGGGGGACTAGCGGGAAGAATGAGCAGTTCTTC; CDR3aa: CASSWGTSGKNEQFF